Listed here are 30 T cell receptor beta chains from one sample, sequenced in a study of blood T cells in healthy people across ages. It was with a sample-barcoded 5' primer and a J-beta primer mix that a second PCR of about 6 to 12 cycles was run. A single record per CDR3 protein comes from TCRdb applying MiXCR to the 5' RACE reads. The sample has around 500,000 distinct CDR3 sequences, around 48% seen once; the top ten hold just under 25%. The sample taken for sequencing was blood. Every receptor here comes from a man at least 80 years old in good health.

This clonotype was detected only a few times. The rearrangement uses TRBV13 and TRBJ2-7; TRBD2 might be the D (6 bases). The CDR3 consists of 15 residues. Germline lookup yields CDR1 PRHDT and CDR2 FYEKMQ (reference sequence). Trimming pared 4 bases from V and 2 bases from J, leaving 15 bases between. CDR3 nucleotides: TGTGCCAGCAGCTACAGACGCGGGACGACCTACGAGCAGTACTTC. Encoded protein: CASSYRRGTTYEQYF.

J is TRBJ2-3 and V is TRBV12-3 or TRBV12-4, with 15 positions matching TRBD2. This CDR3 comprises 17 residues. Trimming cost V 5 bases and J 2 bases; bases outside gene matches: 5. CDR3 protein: CASSAGTSGGTTDTQYF. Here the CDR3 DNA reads TGTGCCAGCAGTGCTGGGACTAGCGGGGGGACCACAGATACGCAGTATTTT.

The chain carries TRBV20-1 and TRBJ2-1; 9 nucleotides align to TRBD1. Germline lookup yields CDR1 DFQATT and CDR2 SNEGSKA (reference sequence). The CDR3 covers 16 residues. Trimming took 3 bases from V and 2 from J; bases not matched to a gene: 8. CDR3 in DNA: TGCAGTGCTAGCTCCTCGGGACAGGGTGCCTACAATGAGCAGTTCTTC. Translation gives CSASSSGQGAYNEQFF.

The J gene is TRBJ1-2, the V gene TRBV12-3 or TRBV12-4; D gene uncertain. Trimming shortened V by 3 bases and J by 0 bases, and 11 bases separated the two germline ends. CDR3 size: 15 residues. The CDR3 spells CASSFTGRTNYGYTF. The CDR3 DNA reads TGTGCCAGCAGTTTTACGGGGAGGACTAACTATGGCTACACCTTC.

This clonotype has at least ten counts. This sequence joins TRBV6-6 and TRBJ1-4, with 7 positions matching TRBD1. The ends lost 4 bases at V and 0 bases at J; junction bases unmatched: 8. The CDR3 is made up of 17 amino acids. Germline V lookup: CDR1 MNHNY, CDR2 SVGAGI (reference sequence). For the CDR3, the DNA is TGTGCCAGCAGTTCGACAGGGCGTCCGGCAACTAATGAAAAACTGTTTTTT. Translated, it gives CASSSTGRPATNEKLFF.

CDR3 protein: CSTDTDTQYF. CDR3 sequence (DNA): TGCAGCACCGACACAGATACGCAGTATTTT. V gene TRBV29-1 combines with J gene TRBJ2-3, with D unclear. CDR1 SQVTM and CDR2 ANQGSEA come from the germline V gene. The CDR3 runs 10 residues. V was trimmed by 8 bases and J by 2 bases, leaving 5 bases between them.

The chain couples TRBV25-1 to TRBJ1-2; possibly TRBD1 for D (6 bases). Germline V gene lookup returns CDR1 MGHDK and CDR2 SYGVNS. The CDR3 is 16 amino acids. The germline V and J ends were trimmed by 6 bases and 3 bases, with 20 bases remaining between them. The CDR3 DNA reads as TGTGCCAGCAGCGGCCCTACAGGGATCAACTACTATGGCTACACCTTC. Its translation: CASSGPTGINYYGYTF.

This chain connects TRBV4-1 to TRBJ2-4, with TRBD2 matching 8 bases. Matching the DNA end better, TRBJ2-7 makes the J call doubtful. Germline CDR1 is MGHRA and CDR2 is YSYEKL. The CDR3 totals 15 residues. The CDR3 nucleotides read TGCGCCAGCAGCCCGGTACGGGGGGGAACCTACGAGCAGTACTTC. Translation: CASSPVRGGTYEQYF.

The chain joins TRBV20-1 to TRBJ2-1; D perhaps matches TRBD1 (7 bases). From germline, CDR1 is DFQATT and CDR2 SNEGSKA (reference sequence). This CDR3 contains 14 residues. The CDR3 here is CSSAGGTERNEQFF. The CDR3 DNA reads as TGCAGCTCCGCGGGCGGGACAGAGAGGAATGAGCAGTTCTTC.

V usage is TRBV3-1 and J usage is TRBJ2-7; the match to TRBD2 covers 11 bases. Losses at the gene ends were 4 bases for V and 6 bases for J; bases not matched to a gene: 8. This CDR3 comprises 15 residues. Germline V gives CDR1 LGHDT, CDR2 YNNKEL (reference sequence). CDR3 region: CASSPTSGSHGEQYF. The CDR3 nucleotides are TGTGCCAGCAGCCCCACTAGCGGGAGTCACGGCGAGCAGTACTTC.

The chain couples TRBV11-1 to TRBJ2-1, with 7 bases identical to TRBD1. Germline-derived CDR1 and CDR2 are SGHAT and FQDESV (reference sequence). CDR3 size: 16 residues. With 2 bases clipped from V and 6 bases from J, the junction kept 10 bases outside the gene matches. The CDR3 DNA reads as TGTGCCAGCAGCTTAATGTTAAAGGGGGCCTTCAATGAGCAGTTCTTC. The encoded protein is CASSLMLKGAFNEQFF.

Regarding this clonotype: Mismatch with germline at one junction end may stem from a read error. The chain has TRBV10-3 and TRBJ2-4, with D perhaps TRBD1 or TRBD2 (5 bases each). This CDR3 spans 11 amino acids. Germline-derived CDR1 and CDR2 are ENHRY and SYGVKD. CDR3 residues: CASSGTREQYF. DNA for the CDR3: TGTGCCAGCAGTGGGACCAGGGAGCAGTACTTC.

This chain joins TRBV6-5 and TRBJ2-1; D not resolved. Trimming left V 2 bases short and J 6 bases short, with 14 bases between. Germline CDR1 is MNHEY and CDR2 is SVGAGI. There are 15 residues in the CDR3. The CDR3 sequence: CASSYGPPDLNEQFF. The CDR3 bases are TGTGCCAGCAGTTACGGCCCCCCGGATCTCAATGAGCAGTTCTTC.

The CDR3: CSASGGTLHF. The CDR3 DNA is TGCAGTGCTTCCGGCGGGACCCTCCACTTT. The rearrangement joins TRBV20-1 to TRBJ1-6; no reliable D call. The germline CDR1 and CDR2 sequences are DFQATT and SNEGSKA (reference sequence). The CDR3 has 10 amino acids. With 5 bases removed from V and 14 bases from J, the gap between germline ends came to 10 bases.

In nucleotides, the CDR3 is TGTGCCAGCAGCGTAGGAGGTTGGGGGCGCGAGCAGTACTTC. This sequence encodes CASSVGGWGREQYF. The chain recombines TRBV9 with TRBJ2-5, with D possibly TRBD1 on 6 matching bases. The J call is in doubt because the DNA end fits TRBJ2-7 better. In germline, CDR1 is SGDLS, CDR2 YYNGEE. The CDR3 loop spans 14 amino acids.

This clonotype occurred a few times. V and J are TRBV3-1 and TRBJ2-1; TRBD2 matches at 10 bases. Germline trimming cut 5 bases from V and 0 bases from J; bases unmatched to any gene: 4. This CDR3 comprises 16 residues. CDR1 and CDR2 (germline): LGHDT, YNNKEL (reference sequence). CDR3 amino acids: CASSSSGGHSYNEQFF. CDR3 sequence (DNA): TGTGCCAGCAGCTCTAGCGGGGGCCACTCCTACAATGAGCAGTTCTTC.

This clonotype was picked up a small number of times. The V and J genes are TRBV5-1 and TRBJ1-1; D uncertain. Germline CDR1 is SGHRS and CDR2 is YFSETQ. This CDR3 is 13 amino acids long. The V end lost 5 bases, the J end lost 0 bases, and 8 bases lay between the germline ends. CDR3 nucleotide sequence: TGCGCCAGCAGGCCGATGATGAACACTGAAGCTTTCTTT. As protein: CASRPMMNTEAFF. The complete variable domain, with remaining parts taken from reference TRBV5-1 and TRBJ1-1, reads KAGVTQTPRYLIKTRGQQVTLSCSPISGHRSVSWYQQTPGQGLQFLFEYFSETQRNKGNFPGRFSGRQFSNSRSEMNVSTLELGDSALYLCASRPMMNTEAFFGQGTRLTVV.

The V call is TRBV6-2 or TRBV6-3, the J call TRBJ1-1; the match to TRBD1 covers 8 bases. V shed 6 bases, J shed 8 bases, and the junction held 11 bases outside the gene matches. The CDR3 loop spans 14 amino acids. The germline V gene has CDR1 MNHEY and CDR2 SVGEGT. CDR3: CASSKGQGVSEAFF. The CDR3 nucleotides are TGTGCCAGCAGCAAAGGACAGGGTGTATCCGAAGCTTTCTTT.

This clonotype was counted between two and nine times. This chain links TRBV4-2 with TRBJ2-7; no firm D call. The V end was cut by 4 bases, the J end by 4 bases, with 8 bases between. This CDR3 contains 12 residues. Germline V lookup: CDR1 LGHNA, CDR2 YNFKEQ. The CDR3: CASSPPLYEQYF. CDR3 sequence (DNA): TGTGCCAGCAGCCCCCCCCTATACGAGCAGTACTTC.

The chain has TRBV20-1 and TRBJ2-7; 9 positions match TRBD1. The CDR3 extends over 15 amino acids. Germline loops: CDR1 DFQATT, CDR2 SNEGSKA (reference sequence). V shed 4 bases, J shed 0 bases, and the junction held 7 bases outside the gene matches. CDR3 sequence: CSATKDRGSSYEQYF. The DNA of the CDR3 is TGCAGTGCTACCAAAGACAGGGGGAGCTCCTACGAGCAGTACTTC.

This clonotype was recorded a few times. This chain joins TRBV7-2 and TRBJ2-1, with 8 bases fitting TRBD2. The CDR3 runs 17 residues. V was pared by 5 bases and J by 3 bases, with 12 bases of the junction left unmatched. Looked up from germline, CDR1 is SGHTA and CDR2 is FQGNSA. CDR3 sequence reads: CASSTHLLAANYNEQFF. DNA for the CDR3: TGTGCCAGCAGCACCCACCTACTAGCGGCTAACTACAATGAGCAGTTCTTC.

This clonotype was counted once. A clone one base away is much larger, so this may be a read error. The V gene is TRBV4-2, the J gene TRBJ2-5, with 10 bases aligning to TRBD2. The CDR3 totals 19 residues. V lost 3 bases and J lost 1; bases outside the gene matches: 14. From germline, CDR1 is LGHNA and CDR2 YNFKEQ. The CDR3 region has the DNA TGTGCCAGCAGCCAGGGACTAGCGAGAGCCCTTTCCCTCCAAGAGACCCAGTACTTC. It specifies CASSQGLARALSLQETQYF.

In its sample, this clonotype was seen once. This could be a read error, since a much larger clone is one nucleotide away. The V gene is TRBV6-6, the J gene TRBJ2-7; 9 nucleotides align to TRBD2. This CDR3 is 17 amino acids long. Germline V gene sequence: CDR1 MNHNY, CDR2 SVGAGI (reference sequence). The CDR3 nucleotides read TGTACCAGCAGTTACTCTCTAGCGGGGAAGAGCTCCTACGAGCAGTACTTC. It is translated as CTSSYSLAGKSSYEQYF.

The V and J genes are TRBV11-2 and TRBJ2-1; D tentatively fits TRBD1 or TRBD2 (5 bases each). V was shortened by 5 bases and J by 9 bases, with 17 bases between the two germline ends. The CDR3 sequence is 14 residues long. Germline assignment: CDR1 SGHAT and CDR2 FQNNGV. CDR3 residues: CASSPMGVQGEQFF. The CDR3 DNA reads TGTGCCAGCAGCCCAATGGGGGTACAAGGTGAGCAGTTCTTC.

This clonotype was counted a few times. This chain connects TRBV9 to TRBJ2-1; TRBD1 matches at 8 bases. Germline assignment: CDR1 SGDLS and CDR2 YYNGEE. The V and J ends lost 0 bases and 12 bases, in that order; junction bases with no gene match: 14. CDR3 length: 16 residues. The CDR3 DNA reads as TGTGCCAGCAGCGTAGAACCCCAGGGGGCTTCTAGACGGCAGTTCTTC. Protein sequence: CASSVEPQGASRRQFF.

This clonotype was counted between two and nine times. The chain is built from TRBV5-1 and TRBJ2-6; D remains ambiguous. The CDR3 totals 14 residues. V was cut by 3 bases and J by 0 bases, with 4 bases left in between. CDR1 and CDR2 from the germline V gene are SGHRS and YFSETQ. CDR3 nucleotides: TGCGCCAGCAGCTCGGTCTCTGGGGCCAACGTCCTGACTTTC. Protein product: CASSSVSGANVLTF.

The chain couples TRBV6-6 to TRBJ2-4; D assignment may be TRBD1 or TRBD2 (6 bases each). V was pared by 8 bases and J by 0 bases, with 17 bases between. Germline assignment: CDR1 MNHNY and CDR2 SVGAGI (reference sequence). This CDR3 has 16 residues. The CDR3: CASAGGGFLAKNIQYF. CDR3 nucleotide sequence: TGTGCCAGCGCAGGAGGGGGGTTCTTAGCCAAAAACATTCAGTACTTC.

CDR3 sequence reads: CASSLDRGLGNEQFF. DNA for the CDR3: TGTGCCAGCAGTCTCGACAGGGGATTGGGAAATGAGCAGTTCTTC. The V call is TRBV12-3 or TRBV12-4, the J call TRBJ2-1; 8 bases agree with TRBD1. This CDR3 has 15 amino acids. After removal of 5 bases from V and 7 bases from J, the junction contained 10 bases not matched to a gene.

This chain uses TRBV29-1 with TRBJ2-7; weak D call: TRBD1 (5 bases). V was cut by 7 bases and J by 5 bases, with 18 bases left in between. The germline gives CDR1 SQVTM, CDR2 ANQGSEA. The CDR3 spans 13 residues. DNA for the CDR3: TGCAGCGCGGAGTCAGGGCGCCCTGACGAGCAGTACTTC. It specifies CSAESGRPDEQYF.

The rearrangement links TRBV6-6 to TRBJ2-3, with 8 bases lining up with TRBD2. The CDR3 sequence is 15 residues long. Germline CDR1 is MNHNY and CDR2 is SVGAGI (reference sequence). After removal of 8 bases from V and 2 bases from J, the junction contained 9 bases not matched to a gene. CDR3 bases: TGTGCCAGCGATCTTCGGGGGGGCCACACAGATACGCAGTATTTT. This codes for CASDLRGGHTDTQYF.